One sample yielded the 25 T cell receptor beta chains listed below, sequenced in a study of post-analysis software for immune sequencing data. Overall study results and limits: Compared with controls, patients had more of roughly five TRBV segments, including TRBV5-6, TRBV5-1 and TRBV20-1.

Included in the TCR beta cDNA libraries were unique molecular identifiers. TCRdb reprocessed the PCR reads with MiXCR, giving one entry per CDR3 protein. The sample records approximately 440,000 distinct CDR3 sequences, roughly 45% being singletons. Antigen specificity for these receptors is unknown. Sequenced input: blood. These TCRs come from a girl under 18 with multiple sclerosis.

This sequence joins TRBV14 and TRBJ1-1; D is unresolved. Per the germline V gene, CDR1 is SGHDN and CDR2 is FVKESK. Deletions cut 0 bases from V and 0 bases from J, with 8 bases between. The CDR3 is 15 amino acids. Here the CDR3 reads CASSQDPTVNTEAFF. CDR3 coding DNA: TGTGCCAGCAGCCAAGACCCGACCGTGAACACTGAAGCTTTCTTT.

The V gene is TRBV4-1, the J gene TRBJ2-4; perhaps TRBD2 as D (6 bases). V shed 4 bases and J shed 7 bases, with 23 bases lying between them. The CDR3 has 17 amino acids. Germline V gene lookup returns CDR1 MGHRA and CDR2 YSYEKL. CDR3 in amino acids: CASSLSWWRGKGNIQYF. The CDR3 DNA reads TGCGCCAGCAGCCTTAGCTGGTGGAGGGGCAAAGGGAACATTCAGTACTTC.

About this clonotype itself: Its ends do not fully match the called genes, so a read error is possible. The rearrangement links TRBV7-9 to TRBJ2-7, with no clear D. The germline CDR1 and CDR2 sequences are SEHNR and FQNEAQ (reference sequence). The length of the CDR3 is 14 residues. CDR3 DNA: TGTGTCAGCAGCTTACGGACGGACCCCCACGAGCAGTACTTC. As protein: CVSSLRTDPHEQYF.

The table lists this clonotype with a few counts. The chain links TRBV28 to TRBJ2-6, with D possibly being TRBD1 (6 bases). Trimming pared 2 bases from V and 0 bases from J, leaving 8 bases between. The CDR3 loop spans 16 amino acids. Germline CDR1 is MDHEN and CDR2 is SYDVKM. DNA of the CDR3: TGTGCCAGCAGTTTAGAGGGGGTCTCTGGGGCCAACGTCCTGACTTTC. Protein sequence: CASSLEGVSGANVLTF.

As to this clonotype: The germline gene is not matched at one end of the junction; a read error may be the cause. This rearrangement joins TRBV28 to TRBJ1-2, with D possibly TRBD1 on 6 matching bases. The CDR3 spans 14 residues. CDR1 is MDHEN and CDR2 is SYDVKM in the germline V gene. The CDR3 nucleotides are TGTACCAGCAGGTTTCAGGACAGATTCTATGGCTACACCTTC. It codes for CTSRFQDRFYGYTF.

V is TRBV15 and J is TRBJ2-1, with no clear D. V was cut by 0 bases and J by 6 bases, with 6 bases left in between. CDR1 and CDR2 from the germline V gene are LNHNV and YYDKDF (reference sequence). This CDR3 is built from 13 residues. The CDR3 is CATSRDRINEQFF. The CDR3 DNA reads as TGTGCCACCAGCAGAGATCGAATCAATGAGCAGTTCTTC.

The chain couples TRBV12-3 or TRBV12-4 to TRBJ2-1; unclear D gene. CDR3 length: 15 residues. V was pared by 2 bases and J by 0 bases, with 8 bases between. Written as DNA, the CDR3 is TGTGCCAGCAGTTTATCGGCAGACTCCTACAATGAGCAGTTCTTC. It specifies CASSLSADSYNEQFF.

The chain has TRBV28 and TRBJ2-2, with 8 nucleotides matching TRBD2. CDR1 MDHEN and CDR2 SYDVKM come from the germline V gene. J was trimmed by 5 bases and V by 3 bases; bases with no gene match: 8. This CDR3 comprises 16 residues. CDR3 sequence: CASSLASGGGTGELFF. The CDR3 nucleotides are TGTGCCAGCAGTTTGGCAAGCGGGGGCGGGACCGGGGAGCTGTTTTTT. Using reference TRBV28 and TRBJ2-2 for the parts outside the CDR3, the full variable domain is DVKVTQSSRYLVKRTGEKVFLECVQDMDHENMFWYRQDPGLGLRLIYFSYDVKMKEKGDIPEGYSVSREKKERFSLILESASTNQTSMYLCASSLASGGGTGELFFGEGSRLTVL.

The chain couples TRBV13 to TRBJ2-1; D tentatively reads TRBD1 or TRBD2 (5 bases each). The germline CDR1 and CDR2 sequences are PRHDT and FYEKMQ (reference sequence). The CDR3 contains 16 residues. V was cut by 4 bases and J by 0 bases, with 13 bases left in between. The CDR3 protein is CASSWDGASSYNEQFF. The DNA of the CDR3 is TGTGCCAGCAGCTGGGACGGTGCCAGCTCCTACAATGAGCAGTTCTTC.

The chain employs TRBV5-1 and TRBJ2-7; D ambiguous. The CDR3 sequence is 12 residues long. With 4 bases removed from V and 7 bases from J, the gap between germline ends came to 12 bases. Germline V lookup: CDR1 SGHRS, CDR2 YFSETQ. The CDR3 region has the DNA TGCGCCAGCAGCAACCTAGGCGCAGAGCAGTACTTC. Amino acids: CASSNLGAEQYF.

This clonotype has a handful of counts. The rearrangement uses TRBV21-1 and TRBJ1-6; no DNA check was done on the table's D call, TRBD1. TRBV21-1 is recorded as a pseudogene. This CDR3 region has 15 residues. CDR3 bases: TGTGCCAGCAGTCTCCGGGACAGGGGCAATTCACCCCTCCACTTT. Its translation: CASSLRDRGNSPLHF.

The gene calls are TRBV20-1 and TRBJ2-7, with D possibly TRBD1 on 5 matching bases. Germline V CDR1 and CDR2: DFQATT, SNEGSKA (reference sequence). CDR3 length: 13 residues. V lost 8 bases to trimming and J lost 6 bases, with 20 bases between them. The CDR3 sequence is CSPLVPKRGEQYF. The CDR3 DNA sequence: TGCAGTCCCTTAGTTCCCAAAAGGGGCGAGCAGTACTTC.

This chain joins TRBV6-5 and TRBJ2-7; TRBD2 aligns across 10 bases. The CDR3 has 14 residues. Germline V gives CDR1 MNHEY, CDR2 SVGAGI. Unmatched junction bases numbered 7, after V lost 7 bases and J lost 4 bases. For the CDR3, the DNA is TGTGCCAGCACCTCTAGCGGGAGTAGTTACGAGCAGTACTTC. Translation gives CASTSSGSSYEQYF.

This chain uses TRBV7-3 with TRBJ2-7; 7 bases are a match to TRBD1. The CDR3 is 16 residues long. V lost 2 bases and J lost 0; bases outside the gene matches: 7. The germline V gene encodes CDR1 SGHTA and CDR2 FQGTGA. The CDR3 loop is CASSLLQQGSSYEQYF. In DNA, the CDR3 is TGTGCCAGCAGCTTACTCCAACAGGGGAGCTCCTACGAGCAGTACTTC.

This clonotype was detected only a few times. The rearrangement links TRBV9 to TRBJ2-7; no clear D gene. Germline loops: CDR1 SGDLS, CDR2 YYNGEE. The V end was cut by 2 bases, the J end by 0 bases, with 9 bases between. The CDR3 is 14 residues long. CDR3 protein: CASSVELGSYEQYF. CDR3 DNA: TGTGCCAGCAGCGTTGAGCTTGGCTCCTACGAGCAGTACTTC.

As regards this clonotype: Compared with germline, one end of the junction differs, possibly owing to a read error. The chain has TRBV4-1 and TRBJ2-7, with D maybe TRBD2 (6 bases). Germline values: CDR1 MGHRA, CDR2 YSYEKL. CDR3 length: 16 residues. The CDR3 nucleotides are TGCGCCGGCAGCCAAGTCGGAGGGCCGCCCTCCTACGAGCAGTACTTC. It translates to CAGSQVGGPPSYEQYF.

This clonotype occurred a few times. The J gene is TRBJ1-2, the V gene TRBV9; D remains ambiguous. V gave up 0 bases and J gave up 3 bases, with 9 bases separating them. Germline values: CDR1 SGDLS, CDR2 YYNGEE. The CDR3 has 14 residues. The chain's CDR3 is CASSVGPSDYGYTF. DNA of the CDR3: TGTGCCAGCAGCGTAGGACCGAGCGACTATGGCTACACCTTC. The variable domain in full, with the rest retrieved from reference TRBV9 and TRBJ1-2, is DSGVTQTPKHLITATGQRVTLRCSPRSGDLSVYWYQQSLDQGLQFLIQYYNGEERAKGNILERFSAQQFPDLHSELNLSSLELGDSALYFCASSVGPSDYGYTFGSGTRLTVV.

The chain carries TRBV20-1 and TRBJ2-3, with D possibly matching TRBD2 (6 bases). The CDR3 loop spans 15 amino acids. V lost 5 bases to trimming and J lost 1 base, with 16 bases between them. Per germline, CDR1 DFQATT and CDR2 SNEGSKA (reference sequence). CDR3 sequence reads: CSADHGAGGTDTQYF. In DNA, the CDR3 is TGCAGTGCTGACCATGGAGCGGGCGGCACAGATACGCAGTATTTT.

On this clonotype: A read error may account for a junction end that differs from germline. The chain has TRBV6-5 and TRBJ2-7, with D tentatively TRBD1 (5 bases). Germline-derived CDR1 and CDR2 are MNHEY and SVGAGI. The CDR3 is 13 residues long. The CDR3 coding sequence is TGTGCCAGCAGTTACGTGCAGGGCCACGAGCAGTACTTT. Its protein product is CASSYVQGHEQYF.

This clonotype was detected a few times. V is TRBV12-3 or TRBV12-4 and J is TRBJ2-7, with D possibly TRBD2 on 6 matching bases. V was pared by 6 bases and J by 1 base, with 13 bases between. The CDR3 has 14 amino acids. CDR3 residues: CASRSGGESYEQYF. CDR3 DNA sequence: TGTGCCAGCAGGTCCGGGGGTGAATCCTACGAGCAGTACTTC.

This rearrangement joins TRBV11-2 to TRBJ2-4; D is unclear. The germline V gene encodes CDR1 SGHAT and CDR2 FQNNGV. The V end was cut by 4 bases, the J end by 9 bases, with 13 bases between. CDR3 length: 13 amino acids. CDR3 nucleotides: TGTGCCAGCAGCTGGGGTCAAGTAGGCATTCAGTACTTC. Its translation is CASSWGQVGIQYF.

In this sample, this clonotype turned up a few times. The rearrangement uses TRBV29-1 and TRBJ2-7; the D gene could be TRBD1 or TRBD2 (6 bases each). Germline CDR1 is SQVTM and CDR2 is ANQGSEA. This CDR3 region has 11 residues. Between the trimmed V and J ends, which lost 7 bases and 10 bases, there was a span of 17 bases. This CDR3 is CSADRQGGQYF. CDR3 DNA sequence: TGCAGCGCCGACAGGCAGGGAGGCCAGTACTTC.

The chain recombines TRBV7-8 with TRBJ1-4; possible D gene TRBD1, 5 bases. V was trimmed by 1 base and J by 5 bases, leaving 14 bases between them. The CDR3 length is 16 residues. Per the germline V gene, CDR1 is SGHVS and CDR2 is FQNEAQ. CDR3 amino acids: CASSLGTGTENEKLFF. The CDR3 DNA is TGTGCCAGCAGCTTAGGGACCGGGACTGAAAATGAAAAACTGTTTTTT.

A few counts support this clonotype. Relative to the germline gene, one junction end is altered; a read error may explain this. CDR3: CAGRADRAMYEQYF. CDR3 in DNA: TGTGCCGGCAGAGCCGACAGGGCCATGTACGAGCAGTACTTC. The rearrangement links TRBV2 to TRBJ2-7, with 7 bases fitting TRBD1. This CDR3 spans 14 amino acids. Germline values: CDR1 SNHLY, CDR2 FYNNEI.

The chain joins TRBV5-1 to TRBJ1-1; D gene uncertain. Germline values: CDR1 SGHRS, CDR2 YFSETQ. The V end was cut by 0 bases, the J end by 1 base, with 13 bases between. There are 16 residues in the CDR3. In DNA, the CDR3 is TGCGCCAGCAGCTTGGCCGGAGTGGATAGGAACACTGAAGCTTTCTTT. This sequence encodes CASSLAGVDRNTEAFF.